The 32 T cell receptor beta chains listed next were all sequenced from one sample in a study of shared clonotypes between healthy human individuals. The data were produced by immunoSEQ multiplex PCR, yet TCRdb's version contains in-frame clones alone and is incomplete. There are about 2 million clones in the sample; 85% to 95% occur only once, and 0.13% lies in the top ten. The sample taken for sequencing was naive CD4+ T cells sorted from blood. Sample subset: CD45RA+ positively selected. The receptors come from a man younger than 35 in good health.

This clone appeared once. V gene TRBV7-6 combines with J gene TRBJ2-1; TRBD2 matches at 11 bases. The CDR3 extends over 18 amino acids. CDR1 and CDR2 from the germline V gene are SGHVS and FNYEAQ. V shed 5 bases and J 0 bases; nucleotides not matched to a gene: 9. The CDR3, as DNA: TGTGCCAGCAGCCAGACTAGCGGGGACACGAGCTCCTACAATGAGCAGTTCTTC. Translation gives CASSQTSGDTSSYNEQFF.

The J gene is TRBJ2-7, the V gene TRBV5-4; D gene ambiguous. CDR1 is SGHNT and CDR2 is YYREEE in the germline V gene (reference sequence). V lost 4 bases to trimming and J lost 2 bases, with 13 bases between them. The CDR3 contains 14 residues. The CDR3 loop is CASSAPGPTYEQYF. In DNA form, the CDR3 reads TGTGCCAGCAGCGCTCCGGGTCCCACCTACGAGCAGTACTTC.

The V call is TRBV15, the J call TRBJ1-2; 10 positions agree with TRBD1. Germline CDR1 and CDR2: LNHNV and YYDKDF (reference sequence). This CDR3 is built from 14 residues. The J segment lost 13 bases and the V segment lost 3 bases, leaving 11 bases of the junction unmatched. This CDR3 reads CATSRPGTGVSATF. The CDR3 nucleotides read TGTGCCACCAGCAGGCCCGGGACAGGGGTATCTGCCACCTTC.

The chain joins TRBV28 to TRBJ2-7, with 9 bases fitting TRBD1. Germline CDR1 is MDHEN and CDR2 is SYDVKM. There are 16 residues in the CDR3. Trimming at V came to 6 bases and at J to 3 bases, leaving 12 bases not matched to a gene. The DNA of the CDR3 is TGTGCCAGCAGCAATATACCGGGACAGGGCAACTACGAGCAGTACTTC. Translating gives CASSNIPGQGNYEQYF.

The V gene is TRBV6-1, the J gene TRBJ1-2; TRBD1 matches at 7 bases. Losses at the gene ends were 3 bases for V and 4 bases for J; bases not matched to a gene: 8. This CDR3 contains 15 residues. Germline CDR1 and CDR2: MNHNS and SASEGT. The CDR3 protein is CASSEGKGAAYGYTF. The DNA for the CDR3 is TGTGCCAGCAGTGAGGGGAAGGGGGCCGCCTATGGCTACACCTTC.

The table lists this clone with a few counts. The J gene is TRBJ1-6, the V gene TRBV2; D is undetermined. In germline, CDR1 is SNHLY, CDR2 FYNNEI. This CDR3 contains 13 residues. V was cut by 7 bases and J by 4 bases, with 8 bases left in between. The CDR3 sequence is CASIREYNSPLHF. CDR3 in DNA: TGTGCCAGCATCCGGGAGTATAATTCACCCCTCCACTTT.

This CDR3 reads CASSQGAYGYTF. In DNA, the CDR3 is TGCGCCAGCAGCCAGGGGGCCTATGGCTACACCTTC. This chain connects TRBV5-1 to TRBJ1-2; 8 bases align to TRBD1. Germline loops: CDR1 SGHRS, CDR2 YFSETQ. This CDR3 region has 12 residues. After removal of 4 bases from V and 4 bases from J, the junction contained 0 bases not matched to a gene.

V and J are TRBV28 and TRBJ1-6; possibly TRBD1 for D (5 bases). This CDR3 has 15 amino acids. From germline, CDR1 is MDHEN and CDR2 SYDVKM. The V end was cut by 7 bases, the J end by 10 bases, with 20 bases between. Here the CDR3 DNA reads TGTGCCAGCACCGCCCCGGGGGGTGGAGGGTCACCCCTCCACTTT. Amino acid sequence: CASTAPGGGGSPLHF. Full variable domain (outside the CDR3, taken from reference TRBV28 and TRBJ1-6): DVKVTQSSRYLVKRTGEKVFLECVQDMDHENMFWYRQDPGLGLRLIYFSYDVKMKEKGDIPEGYSVSREKKERFSLILESASTNQTSMYLCASTAPGGGGSPLHFGNGTRLTVT.

V gene TRBV10-3 combines with J gene TRBJ2-7; 7 nucleotides match TRBD2. Germline V gives CDR1 ENHRY, CDR2 SYGVKD. This CDR3 spans 15 amino acids. V shed 0 bases, J shed 5 bases, and the junction held 7 bases outside the gene matches. The CDR3 nucleotides read TGTGCCATCAGTGAGTCACGCGGGAGATCTAACGAGCAGTACTTC. Translation gives CAISESRGRSNEQYF.

V usage is TRBV2 and J usage is TRBJ2-1, with TRBD2 matching over 11 bases. Germline V gene sequence: CDR1 SNHLY, CDR2 FYNNEI. CDR3 length: 16 amino acids. V was pared by 3 bases and J by 3 bases, with 4 bases of the junction left unmatched. The DNA of the CDR3 is TGTGCCAGCAGTGAGTCCGGGACTAGCGGCTACAATGAGCAGTTCTTC. It translates to CASSESGTSGYNEQFF.

The rearrangement uses TRBV7-9 and TRBJ1-4; D possibly corresponds to TRBD1 (6 bases). CDR3 length equals 18 residues. Germline V CDR1 and CDR2: SEHNR, FQNEAQ (reference sequence). Trimming cost V 7 bases and J 5 bases, with 26 bases left between them. CDR3 in amino acids: CASTFLRVGAAGNEKLFF. As DNA, the CDR3 is TGTGCCAGCACCTTTTTGAGGGTGGGGGCCGCGGGGAATGAAAAACTGTTTTTT.

The chain combines TRBV7-2 with TRBJ1-2, with D perhaps TRBD1 (5 bases). This CDR3 contains 18 residues. Germline CDR1 reads SGHTA; CDR2 reads FQGNSA. V gave up 1 base and J gave up 4 bases, with 22 bases separating them. CDR3 region: CASSLGGTVFNHGYGYTF. CDR3 in DNA: TGTGCCAGCAGCTTAGGAGGGACGGTTTTTAACCATGGCTATGGCTACACCTTC.

J is TRBJ2-3 and V is TRBV6-1, with a tentative D call TRBD2 (5 bases). The CDR3 is 12 amino acids. Per germline, CDR1 MNHNS and CDR2 SASEGT. Trimming pared 6 bases from V and 5 bases from J, leaving 9 bases between. The DNA for the CDR3 is TGTGCCAGCAGGGGAGTAGTAGATACGCAGTATTTT. Its translation: CASRGVVDTQYF.

This clone was counted a single time. This chain uses TRBV2 with TRBJ1-1, with D perhaps TRBD1 (6 bases). The CDR3 spans 13 residues. In germline, CDR1 is SNHLY, CDR2 FYNNEI. V was pared by 8 bases and J by 7 bases, with 17 bases between. CDR3 nucleotide sequence: TGTGCCAGCTCCTTCGGGGGGGCCGGTGAAGCTTTCTTT. Translated, it gives CASSFGGAGEAFF.

This chain links TRBV19 with TRBJ1-2; 7 bases agree with TRBD1. The J segment lost 2 bases and the V segment lost 7 bases, leaving 7 bases of the junction unmatched. CDR1 is LNHDA, CDR2 SQIVND, per germline (reference sequence). This CDR3 has 14 amino acids. The DNA of the CDR3 is TGTGCCAGTAACACAGGGGCTACCAACTATGGCTACACCTTC. The encoded protein is CASNTGATNYGYTF.

The chain couples TRBV5-4 to TRBJ2-5, with TRBD2 as a possible D gene (5 bases). This CDR3 region has 13 residues. The V end lost 0 bases, the J end lost 7 bases, and 10 bases lay between the germline ends. The germline V gene encodes CDR1 SGHNT and CDR2 YYREEE (reference sequence). CDR3 coding DNA: TGTGCCAGCAGCTTGGACTTTGAGGGGACCCAGTACTTC. Residues: CASSLDFEGTQYF.

The rearrangement links TRBV30 to TRBJ1-5; D gene uncertain. The CDR3 covers 14 residues. Germline loops: CDR1 GTSNPN, CDR2 SVGIG (reference sequence). V was clipped by 2 bases and J by 0 bases, with 8 bases between them. CDR3 bases: TGTGCCTGGAGTACGGGAGATAGCAATCAGCCCCAGCATTTT. This sequence encodes CAWSTGDSNQPQHF.

J is TRBJ1-6 and V is TRBV28; D might be TRBD1 (6 bases). This CDR3 region has 16 residues. Germline V lookup: CDR1 MDHEN, CDR2 SYDVKM. The V end was cut by 2 bases, the J end by 6 bases, with 14 bases between. The CDR3, as DNA: TGTGCCAGCAGTTTAGGAGAGGGGGGAGGTAATTCACCCCTCCACTTT. It is translated as CASSLGEGGGNSPLHF.

About this clone: Other DNA sequences in the sample encode the same CDR3. This chain joins TRBV6-5 and TRBJ2-7, with D unclear. The V end was cut by 0 bases, the J end by 2 bases, with 11 bases between. From germline, CDR1 is MNHEY and CDR2 SVGAGI. CDR3 length equals 15 residues. For the CDR3, the DNA is TGTGCCAGCAGTTACTCGTTAGACTCCGCCTACGAGCAGTACTTC. It translates to CASSYSLDSAYEQYF.

This clone was seen just once. The rearrangement uses TRBV9 and TRBJ2-3; TRBD2 is a possible D gene (6 bases). Germline CDR1 is SGDLS and CDR2 is YYNGEE. CDR3 size: 17 residues. V lost 4 bases and J 2 bases, leaving 20 bases between the germline ends. The DNA of the CDR3 is TGTGCCAGCAGCCCCCGGGACTCCTTAACCTACACAGATACGCAGTATTTT. Its protein product is CASSPRDSLTYTDTQYF.

The V gene is TRBV10-3, the J gene TRBJ2-7; D may correspond to TRBD1 or TRBD2 (5 bases each). Looked up from germline, CDR1 is ENHRY and CDR2 is SYGVKD. The CDR3 covers 12 residues. V shed 1 base and J shed 5 bases, with 6 bases lying between them. In DNA form, the CDR3 reads TGTGCCATCAGTGAGTTGGGGGACGAGCAGTACTTC. The encoded protein is CAISELGDEQYF.

V and J are TRBV29-1 and TRBJ1-3; D remains ambiguous. Trimming took off 0 bases at V and 4 bases at J, with 7 bases between the two ends. The CDR3 runs 13 residues. Germline V gene data show CDR1 as SQVTM and CDR2 as ANQGSEA. CDR3 DNA sequence: TGCAGCGTTGAAGAATTCCAGGGAAACACCATATATTTT. It is translated as CSVEEFQGNTIYF.

This sequence joins TRBV19 and TRBJ1-2; D possibly corresponds to TRBD1 (5 bases). The V end was cut by 9 bases, the J end by 5 bases, with 13 bases between. Germline V CDR1 and CDR2: LNHDA, SQIVND (reference sequence). The CDR3 runs to 12 residues. The CDR3 bases are TGTGCCAGCCGGGACGCATTATATGGCTACACCTTC. Residues: CASRDALYGYTF.

Notes on this clone: A read error may produce the germline difference seen at one junction end. The chain recombines TRBV7-2 with TRBJ2-7; the match to TRBD2 covers 9 bases. CDR1 and CDR2 from the germline V gene are SGHTA and FQGNSA. The CDR3 is 12 amino acids. CDR3 residues: CASSSSSGTLRF. As DNA, the CDR3 is TGTGCCAGCAGCTCGTCTAGCGGGACCCTTCGATTC.

This clone was observed once. The sample holds other DNA sequences that translate to the same CDR3. The CDR3 sequence is CASSLSRNQPQHF. For the CDR3, the DNA is TGTGCCAGCAGTTTATCCCGCAATCAGCCCCAGCATTTT. This chain links TRBV27 with TRBJ1-5; D is unclear. Trimming pared 0 bases from V and 2 bases from J, leaving 2 bases between. CDR3 length equals 13 residues. Per germline, CDR1 MNHEY and CDR2 SMNVEV (reference sequence).

In this sample, this clone turned up once. The chain uses TRBV27 and TRBJ2-3, with 7 bases aligning to TRBD2. Per germline, CDR1 MNHEY and CDR2 SMNVEV (reference sequence). The CDR3 runs to 15 residues. Trimming cost V 3 bases and J 2 bases; bases outside gene matches: 5. CDR3 bases: TGTGCCAGCAGTTTCTGGCGGGGGTTCACAGATACGCAGTATTTT. It codes for CASSFWRGFTDTQYF.

The CDR3 is CASSLKGWTGTPNTEAFF. CDR3 DNA sequence: TGTGCCAGCAGCTTAAAGGGATGGACAGGAACACCGAACACTGAAGCTTTCTTT. The chain combines TRBV7-9 with TRBJ1-1; 7 nucleotides agree with TRBD1. The CDR3 is made up of 18 amino acids. The J segment lost 1 base and the V segment lost 2 bases, leaving 13 bases of the junction unmatched. Germline V gene sequence: CDR1 SEHNR, CDR2 FQNEAQ (reference sequence).

The count of this clone is one. The rearrangement links TRBV30 to TRBJ2-7; 8 bases are a match to TRBD2. Germline V CDR1 and CDR2: GTSNPN, SVGIG (reference sequence). Losses at the gene ends were 0 bases for V and 8 bases for J; bases not matched to a gene: 15. CDR3 length equals 16 residues. CDR3 in DNA: TGTGCCTGGAGTGTACAGGGTCGGGAGGGACCTACGAAGCAGTACTTC. This encodes CAWSVQGREGPTKQYF.

This chain uses TRBV7-2 with TRBJ2-1; D unresolved. The length of the CDR3 is 13 residues. The germline V gene has CDR1 SGHTA and CDR2 FQGNSA. V was shortened by 5 bases and J by 5 bases, with 10 bases between the two germline ends. The CDR3 region is CASSPGRHNEQFF. The DNA for the CDR3 is TGTGCCAGCAGCCCCGGACGCCACAATGAGCAGTTCTTC.

The rearrangement links TRBV28 to TRBJ1-2; weak D call: TRBD1 (6 bases). The CDR3 has 13 amino acids. V was clipped by 4 bases and J by 4 bases, with 10 bases between them. The V gene's germline CDR1 is MDHEN and CDR2 SYDVKM. In DNA form, the CDR3 reads TGTGCCAGCAGTTGGGGCAGGGGCTATGGCTACACCTTC. This gives the protein CASSWGRGYGYTF.

V usage is TRBV4-3 and J usage is TRBJ2-7, with D maybe TRBD1 (6 bases). The CDR3 runs to 17 residues. Between the trimmed V and J ends, which lost 4 bases and 2 bases, there was a span of 21 bases. The germline V gene has CDR1 LGHNA and CDR2 YSLEER. The DNA for the CDR3 is TGCGCCAGCAGCCCCCCCCTGGGGGCAGGATCAACCTACGAGCAGTACTTC. Translation: CASSPPLGAGSTYEQYF.

The CDR3 sequence is CAWSVPGGPNQPQHF. CDR3 in DNA: TGTGCCTGGAGTGTACCGGGAGGTCCCAATCAGCCCCAGCATTTT. This rearrangement joins TRBV30 to TRBJ1-5; no firm D call. The CDR3 consists of 15 residues. Trimming shortened V by 0 bases and J by 3 bases, and 12 bases separated the two germline ends. CDR1 is GTSNPN and CDR2 is SVGIG in the germline V gene (reference sequence).